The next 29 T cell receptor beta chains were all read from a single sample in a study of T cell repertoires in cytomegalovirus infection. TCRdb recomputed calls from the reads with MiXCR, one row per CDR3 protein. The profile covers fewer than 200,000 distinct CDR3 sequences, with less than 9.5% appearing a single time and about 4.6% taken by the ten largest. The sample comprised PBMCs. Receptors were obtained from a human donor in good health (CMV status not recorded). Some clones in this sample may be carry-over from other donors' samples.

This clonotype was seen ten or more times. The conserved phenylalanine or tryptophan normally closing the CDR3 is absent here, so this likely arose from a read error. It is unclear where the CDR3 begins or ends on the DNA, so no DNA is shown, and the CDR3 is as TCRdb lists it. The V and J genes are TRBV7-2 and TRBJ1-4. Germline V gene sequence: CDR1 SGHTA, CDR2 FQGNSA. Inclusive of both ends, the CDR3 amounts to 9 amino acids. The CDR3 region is CASSLEGWT.

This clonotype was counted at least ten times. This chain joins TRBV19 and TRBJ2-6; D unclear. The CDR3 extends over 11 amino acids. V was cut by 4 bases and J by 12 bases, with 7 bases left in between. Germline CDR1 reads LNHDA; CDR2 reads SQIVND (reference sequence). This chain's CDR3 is CASSTPLVLTF. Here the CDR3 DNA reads TGTGCCAGTAGTACGCCCCTCGTCCTGACTTTC. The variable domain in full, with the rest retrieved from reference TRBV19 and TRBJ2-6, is DGGITQSPKYLFRKEGQNVTLSCEQNLNHDAMYWYRQDPGQGLRLIYYSQIVNDFQKGDIAEGYSVSREKKESFPLTVTSAQKNPTAFYLCASSTPLVLTFGAGSRLTVL.

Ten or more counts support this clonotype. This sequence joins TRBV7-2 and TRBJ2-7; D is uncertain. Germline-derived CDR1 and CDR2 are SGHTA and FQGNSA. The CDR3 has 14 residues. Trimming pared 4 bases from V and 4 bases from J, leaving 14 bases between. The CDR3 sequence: CASSSLGSRYEQYF. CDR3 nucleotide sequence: TGTGCCAGCAGCTCGCTGGGCTCCCGTTACGAGCAGTACTTC.

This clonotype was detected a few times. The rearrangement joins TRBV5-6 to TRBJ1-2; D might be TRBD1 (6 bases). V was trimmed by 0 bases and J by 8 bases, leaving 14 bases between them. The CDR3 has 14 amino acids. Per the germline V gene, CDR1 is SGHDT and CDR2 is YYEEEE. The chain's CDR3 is CASSLEGGASGYTF. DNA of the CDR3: TGTGCCAGCAGCTTGGAGGGGGGGGCGAGCGGCTACACCTTC.

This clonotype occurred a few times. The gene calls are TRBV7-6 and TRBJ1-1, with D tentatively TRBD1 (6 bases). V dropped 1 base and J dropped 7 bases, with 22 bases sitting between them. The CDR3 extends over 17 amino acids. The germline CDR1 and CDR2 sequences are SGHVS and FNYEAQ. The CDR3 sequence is CASSLVLGGLEAFEAFF. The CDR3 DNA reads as TGTGCCAGCAGCTTAGTTCTGGGGGGCCTGGAGGCTTTTGAAGCTTTCTTT.

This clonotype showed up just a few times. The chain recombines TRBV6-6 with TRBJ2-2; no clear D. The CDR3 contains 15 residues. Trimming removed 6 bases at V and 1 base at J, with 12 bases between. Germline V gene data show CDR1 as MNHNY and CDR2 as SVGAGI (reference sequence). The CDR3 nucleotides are TGTGCCAGCAGCCGACGGACGGGGAACACCGGGGAGCTGTTTTTT. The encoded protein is CASSRRTGNTGELFF.

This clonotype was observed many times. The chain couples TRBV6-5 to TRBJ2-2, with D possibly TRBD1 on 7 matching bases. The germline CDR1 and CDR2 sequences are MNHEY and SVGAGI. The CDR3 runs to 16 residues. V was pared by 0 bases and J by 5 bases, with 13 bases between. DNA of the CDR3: TGTGCCAGCAGTTACTCTGAGGGGGCGGGGACCGGGGAGCTGTTTTTT. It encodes CASSYSEGAGTGELFF.

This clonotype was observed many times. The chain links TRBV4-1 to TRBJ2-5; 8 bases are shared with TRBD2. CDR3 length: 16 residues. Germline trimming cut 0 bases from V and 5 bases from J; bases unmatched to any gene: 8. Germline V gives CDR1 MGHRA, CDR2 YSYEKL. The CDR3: CASSQDLGLGGETQYF. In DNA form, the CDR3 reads TGCGCCAGCAGCCAAGACTTGGGACTAGGGGGGGAGACCCAGTACTTC.

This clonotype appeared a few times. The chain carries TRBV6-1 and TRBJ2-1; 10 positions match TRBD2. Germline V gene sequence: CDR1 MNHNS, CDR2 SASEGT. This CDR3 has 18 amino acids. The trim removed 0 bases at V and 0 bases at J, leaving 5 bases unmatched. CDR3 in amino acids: CASSEAPSGSSSYNEQFF. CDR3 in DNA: TGTGCCAGCAGTGAAGCACCTAGCGGGAGTAGCTCCTACAATGAGCAGTTCTTC.

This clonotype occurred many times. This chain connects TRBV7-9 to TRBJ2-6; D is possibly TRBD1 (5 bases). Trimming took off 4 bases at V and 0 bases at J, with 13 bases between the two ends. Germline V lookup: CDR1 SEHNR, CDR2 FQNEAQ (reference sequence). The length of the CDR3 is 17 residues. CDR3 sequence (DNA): TGTGCCAGCAGCTCTAACAACAGGTTCTCTGGGGCCAACGTCCTGACTTTC. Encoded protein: CASSSNNRFSGANVLTF. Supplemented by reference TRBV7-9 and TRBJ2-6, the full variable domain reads DTGVSQNPRHKITKRGQNVTFRCDPISEHNRLYWYRQTLGQGPEFLTYFQNEAQLEKSRLLSDRFSAERPKGSFSTLEIQRTEQGDSAMYLCASSSNNRFSGANVLTFGAGSRLTVL.

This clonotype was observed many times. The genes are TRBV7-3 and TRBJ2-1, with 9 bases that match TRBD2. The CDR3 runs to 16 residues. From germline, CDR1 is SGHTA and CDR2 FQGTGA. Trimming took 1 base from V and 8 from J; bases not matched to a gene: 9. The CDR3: CASSLSGGRAKYEQFF. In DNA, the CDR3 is TGTGCCAGCAGCTTAAGCGGCGGGAGGGCCAAATATGAGCAGTTCTTC.

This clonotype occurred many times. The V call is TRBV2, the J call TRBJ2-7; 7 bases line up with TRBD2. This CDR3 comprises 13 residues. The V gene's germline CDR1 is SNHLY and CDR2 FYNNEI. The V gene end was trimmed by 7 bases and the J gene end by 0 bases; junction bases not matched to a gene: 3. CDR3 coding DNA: TGTGCCAGCATGGGGGGGGGCTCCTACGAGCAGTACTTC. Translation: CASMGGGSYEQYF.

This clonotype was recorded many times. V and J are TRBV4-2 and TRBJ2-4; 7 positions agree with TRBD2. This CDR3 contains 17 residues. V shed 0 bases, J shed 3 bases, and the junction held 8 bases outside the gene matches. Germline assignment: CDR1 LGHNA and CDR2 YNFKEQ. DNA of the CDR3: TGTGCCAGCAGCCAAGATCCCGGCGGGAGAGGCAAAAACATTCAGTACTTC. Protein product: CASSQDPGGRGKNIQYF.

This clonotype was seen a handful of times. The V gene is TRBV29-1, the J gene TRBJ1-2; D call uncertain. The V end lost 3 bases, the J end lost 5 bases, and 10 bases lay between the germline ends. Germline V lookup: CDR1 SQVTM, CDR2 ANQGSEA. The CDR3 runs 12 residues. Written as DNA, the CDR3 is TGCAGCGTTGACCGGTCGGGTTATGGCTACACCTTC. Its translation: CSVDRSGYGYTF. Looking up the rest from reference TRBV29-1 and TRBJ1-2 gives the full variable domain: SAVISQKPSRDICQRGTSLTIQCQVDSQVTMMFWYRQQPGQSLTLIATANQGSEATYESGFVIDKFPISRPNLTFSTLTVSNMSPEDSSIYLCSVDRSGYGYTFGSGTRLTVV.

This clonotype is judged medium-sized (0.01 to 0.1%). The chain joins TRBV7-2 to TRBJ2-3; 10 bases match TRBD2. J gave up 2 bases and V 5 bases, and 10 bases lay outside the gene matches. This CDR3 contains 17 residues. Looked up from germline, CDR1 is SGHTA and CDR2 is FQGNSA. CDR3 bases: TGTGCCAGCAGCCCAGTTCGGACTAGCGGCCCCACAGATACGCAGTATTTT. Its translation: CASSPVRTSGPTDTQYF. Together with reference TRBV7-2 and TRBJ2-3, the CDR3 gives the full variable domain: GAGVSQSPSNKVTEKGKDVELRCDPISGHTALYWYRQSLGQGLEFLIYFQGNSAPDKSGLPSDRFSAERTGGSVSTLTIQRTQQEDSAVYLCASSPVRTSGPTDTQYFGPGTRLTVL.

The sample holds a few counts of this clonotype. The CDR3 nucleotides are TGTGCCAGCAGCCAAGCAAGTTATAACTATGGCTACACCTTC. Translated, it gives CASSQASYNYGYTF. V and J are TRBV14 and TRBJ1-2, with unresolved D. Trimming took off 1 base at V and 1 base at J, with 7 bases between the two ends. The CDR3 covers 14 residues. Germline values: CDR1 SGHDN, CDR2 FVKESK.

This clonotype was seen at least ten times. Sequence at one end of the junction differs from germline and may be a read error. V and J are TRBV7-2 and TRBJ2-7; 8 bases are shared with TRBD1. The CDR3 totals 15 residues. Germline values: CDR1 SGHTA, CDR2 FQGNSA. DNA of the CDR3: TGTGCCAGCAGTTTAGCGGACAGGGTTTACTACGAGCAGTACTTC. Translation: CASSLADRVYYEQYF.

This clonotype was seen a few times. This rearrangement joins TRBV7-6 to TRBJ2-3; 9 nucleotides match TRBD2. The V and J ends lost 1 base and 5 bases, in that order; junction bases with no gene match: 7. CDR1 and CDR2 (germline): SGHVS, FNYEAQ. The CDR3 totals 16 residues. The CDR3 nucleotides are TGTGCCAGCAGCTTAGGTCCAGCGGGAGGTGGAGATACGCAGTATTTT. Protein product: CASSLGPAGGGDTQYF.

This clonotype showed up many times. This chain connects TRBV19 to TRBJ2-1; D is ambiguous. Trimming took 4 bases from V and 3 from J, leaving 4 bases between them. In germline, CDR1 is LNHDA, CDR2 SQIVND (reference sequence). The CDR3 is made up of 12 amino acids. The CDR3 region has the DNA TGTGCCAGTAGTAAAGGCTACAATGAGCAGTTCTTC. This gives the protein CASSKGYNEQFF. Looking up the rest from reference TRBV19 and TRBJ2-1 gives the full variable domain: DGGITQSPKYLFRKEGQNVTLSCEQNLNHDAMYWYRQDPGQGLRLIYYSQIVNDFQKGDIAEGYSVSREKKESFPLTVTSAQKNPTAFYLCASSKGYNEQFFGPGTRLTVL.

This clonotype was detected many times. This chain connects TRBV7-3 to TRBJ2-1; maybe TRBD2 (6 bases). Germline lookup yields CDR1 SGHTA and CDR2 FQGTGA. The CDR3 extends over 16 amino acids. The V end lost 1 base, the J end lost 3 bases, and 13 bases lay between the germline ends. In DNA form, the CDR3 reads TGTGCCAGCAGCTTAAACCCGGGACTGGACTACAATGAGCAGTTCTTC. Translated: CASSLNPGLDYNEQFF.

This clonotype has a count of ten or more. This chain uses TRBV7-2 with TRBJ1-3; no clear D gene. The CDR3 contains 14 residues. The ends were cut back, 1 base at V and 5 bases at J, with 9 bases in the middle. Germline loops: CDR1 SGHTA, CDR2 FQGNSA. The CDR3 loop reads CASSLEQRRNTIYF. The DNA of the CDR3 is TGTGCCAGCAGCTTAGAGCAACGTCGAAACACCATATATTTT.

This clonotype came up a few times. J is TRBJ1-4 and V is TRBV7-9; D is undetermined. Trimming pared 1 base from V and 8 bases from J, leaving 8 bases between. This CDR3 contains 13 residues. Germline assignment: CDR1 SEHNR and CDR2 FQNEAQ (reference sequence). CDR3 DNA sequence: TGTGCCAGCAGCTTAGGAGTCGAGGAAAAACTGTTTTTT. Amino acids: CASSLGVEEKLFF.

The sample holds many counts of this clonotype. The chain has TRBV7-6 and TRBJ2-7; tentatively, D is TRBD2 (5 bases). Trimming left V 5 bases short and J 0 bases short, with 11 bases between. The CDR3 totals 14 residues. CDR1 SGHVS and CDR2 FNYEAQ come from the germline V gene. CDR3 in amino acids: CASSALAGSYEQYF. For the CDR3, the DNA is TGTGCCAGCAGCGCCTTGGCGGGCTCCTACGAGCAGTACTTC.

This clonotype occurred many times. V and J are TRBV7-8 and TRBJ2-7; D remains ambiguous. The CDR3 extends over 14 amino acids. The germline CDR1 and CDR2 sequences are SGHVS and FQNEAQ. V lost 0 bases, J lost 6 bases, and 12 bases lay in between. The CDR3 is CASSLAPGPFEQYF. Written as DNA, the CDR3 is TGTGCCAGCAGCTTAGCTCCGGGCCCCTTCGAGCAGTACTTC.

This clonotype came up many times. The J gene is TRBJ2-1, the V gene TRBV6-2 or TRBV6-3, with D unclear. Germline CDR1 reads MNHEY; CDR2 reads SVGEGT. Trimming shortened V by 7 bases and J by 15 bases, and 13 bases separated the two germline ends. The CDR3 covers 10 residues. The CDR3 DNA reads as TGTGCCAGCATCGCACCGATTGGGTTCTTC. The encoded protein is CASIAPIGFF.

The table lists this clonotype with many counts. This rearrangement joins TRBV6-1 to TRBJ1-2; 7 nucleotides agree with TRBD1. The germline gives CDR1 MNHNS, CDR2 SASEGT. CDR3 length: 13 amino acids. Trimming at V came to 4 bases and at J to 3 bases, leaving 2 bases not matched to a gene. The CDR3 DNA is TGTGCCAGCAGTGGAGACAGGGACTATGGCTACACCTTC. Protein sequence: CASSGDRDYGYTF.

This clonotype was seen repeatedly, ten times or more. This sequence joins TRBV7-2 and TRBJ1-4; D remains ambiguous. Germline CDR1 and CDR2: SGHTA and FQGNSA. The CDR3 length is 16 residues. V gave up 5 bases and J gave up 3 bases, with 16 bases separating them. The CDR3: CASSPRPSGANEKLFF. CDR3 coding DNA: TGTGCCAGCAGCCCACGCCCCTCAGGAGCTAATGAAAAACTGTTTTTT.

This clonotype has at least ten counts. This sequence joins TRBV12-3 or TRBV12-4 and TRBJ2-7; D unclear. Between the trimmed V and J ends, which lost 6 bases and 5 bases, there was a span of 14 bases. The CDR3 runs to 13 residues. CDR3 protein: CASSDFWLDEQYF. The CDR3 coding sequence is TGTGCCAGCAGCGATTTTTGGCTCGACGAGCAGTACTTC.

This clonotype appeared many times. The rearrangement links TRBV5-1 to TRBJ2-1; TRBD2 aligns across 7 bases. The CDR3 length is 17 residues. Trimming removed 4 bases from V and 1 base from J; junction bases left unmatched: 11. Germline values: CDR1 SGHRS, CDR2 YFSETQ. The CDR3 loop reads CASSALVGGSSYNEQFF. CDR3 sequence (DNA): TGCGCCAGCAGCGCGTTAGTTGGCGGGAGTTCCTACAATGAGCAGTTCTTC.